This T cell receptor beta chain was obtained from a study of T-cell reconstitution after alpha-beta-depleted transplantation in children. Unique molecular identifiers featured in how the TCRbeta library was prepared. TCRdb reprocessed the PCR reads via MiXCR and lists one record per CDR3 protein. Here the sample spans under 300,000 distinct CDR3 sequences, 9% to 10% being singletons. This clonotype was counted at least ten times. The sample was PBMCs from the stem cell graft donor, taken from the stem cell graft. The receptor comes from a human donor who donated a stem cell graft to a child with SCID.

The CDR3 nucleotides are TGTGCCAGCTCACCACCGAACACCGGGGAGCTGTTTTTT. Protein: CASSPPNTGELFF. This chain connects TRBV18 to TRBJ2-2; D gene unclear. CDR1 and CDR2 from the germline V gene are KGHSH and LQKENI. Between the trimmed V and J ends, which lost 0 bases and 1 base, there was a span of 0 bases. The CDR3 contains 13 residues.